The 29 T cell receptor beta chains reported below all come from one sample, sequenced in a study of early T cells in non-severe SARS-CoV-2 infection. MiXCR, run by TCRdb on the 5' RACE reads, gives a single entry per CDR3 protein. Of about 90,000 distinct CDR3 sequences in the sample, more than 10% were seen once. The specimen was whole blood, collected at baseline. The receptor source for this set is an adult who was a healthcare worker with PCR-confirmed SARS-CoV-2 infection or an uninfected control (not recorded which).

V gene TRBV20-1 combines with J gene TRBJ2-1; 7 bases line up with TRBD1. Germline V gene data show CDR1 as DFQATT and CDR2 as SNEGSKA (reference sequence). This CDR3 has 17 amino acids. The V gene end was trimmed by 3 bases and the J gene end by 0 bases; junction bases not matched to a gene: 11. The CDR3 protein is CSARAGTAFDSYNEQFF. CDR3 coding DNA: TGCAGTGCTAGGGCCGGGACAGCTTTTGACTCCTACAATGAGCAGTTCTTC.

At least ten counts were recorded for this clonotype. V and J are TRBV7-6 and TRBJ2-7, with D possibly matching TRBD2 (6 bases). V shed 1 base and J shed 6 bases, with 13 bases lying between them. Germline CDR1 is SGHVS and CDR2 is FNYEAQ. The CDR3 is 14 residues long. The CDR3 loop is CASSLVIEEGEQYF. The CDR3 DNA is TGTGCCAGCAGCTTAGTTATAGAGGAGGGCGAGCAGTACTTC.

This clonotype was picked up many times. This chain connects TRBV11-3 to TRBJ2-1, with TRBD1 matching over 9 bases. This CDR3 contains 11 residues. Germline trimming cut 4 bases from V and 12 bases from J; bases unmatched to any gene: 1. Germline V lookup: CDR1 SGHNT, CDR2 YENEEA. In DNA form, the CDR3 reads TGTGCCAGCAGCTCGGACAGGGGGCAGTTCTTC. Protein sequence: CASSSDRGQFF.

This clonotype appeared many times. CDR3 coding DNA: TGCAGTGCTAGAGATCCGGACAGGGGTAAACAGCCCCAGCATTTT. Translation gives CSARDPDRGKQPQHF. The gene calls are TRBV20-1 and TRBJ1-5; 9 bases are a match to TRBD1. Germline V gives CDR1 DFQATT, CDR2 SNEGSKA (reference sequence). V lost 0 bases and J lost 7; bases outside the gene matches: 7. The length of the CDR3 is 15 residues.

Comments on this clonotype: A much more abundant neighbour one base away suggests this may be a read error. J is TRBJ1-1 and V is TRBV12-3 or TRBV12-4; tentatively, D is TRBD1 (5 bases). The length of the CDR3 is 13 residues. DNA of the CDR3: TGTACCAGCAGCCAGAGGGGACCCACTGAAGCTTTCTTT. Its protein product is CTSSQRGPTEAFF.

This clonotype showed up just a few times. J is TRBJ2-7 and V is TRBV6-1, with 13 nucleotides matching TRBD2. Trimming cost V 3 bases and J 6 bases; bases outside gene matches: 2. The germline CDR1 and CDR2 sequences are MNHNS and SASEGT. CDR3 length: 14 amino acids. The CDR3 DNA follows: TGTGCCAGCAGTGAGACTAGCGGGGGGCTCGAGCAGTACTTC. Protein product: CASSETSGGLEQYF.

This clonotype was found a few times. This chain uses TRBV27 with TRBJ1-4; D not certain. With 0 bases removed from V and 5 bases from J, the gap between germline ends came to 16 bases. The CDR3 covers 17 residues. The germline gives CDR1 MNHEY, CDR2 SMNVEV (reference sequence). The CDR3 DNA reads as TGTGCCAGCAGTTTATCAGGCAGGCCGAGGGAGAATGAAAAACTGTTTTTT. Protein sequence: CASSLSGRPRENEKLFF.

The chain recombines TRBV15 with TRBJ2-3; D uncertain. Trimming removed 0 bases from V and 1 base from J, with 17 bases in between. Looked up from germline, CDR1 is LNHNV and CDR2 is YYDKDF (reference sequence). The CDR3 loop spans 18 amino acids. The CDR3 sequence: CATSRDMAVPLGTDTQYF. CDR3 coding DNA: TGTGCCACCAGCAGAGATATGGCGGTACCGCTAGGCACAGATACGCAGTATTTT.

The CDR3 DNA sequence: TGTGCCAGCAGTTTCGCGGGGGGGCCCTACGAGCAGTACTTC. Its protein is CASSFAGGPYEQYF. V gene TRBV12-3 or TRBV12-4 combines with J gene TRBJ2-7; 9 bases are shared with TRBD2. There are 14 residues in the CDR3. Unmatched junction bases numbered 2, after V lost 3 bases and J lost 2 bases.

This clonotype was detected a few times. CDR3 in amino acids: CAARRWGNTEAFF. CDR3 in DNA: TGTGCGGCCCGTAGGTGGGGCAACACTGAAGCTTTCTTT. The chain carries TRBV30 and TRBJ1-1; TRBD1 might be the D (5 bases). The germline CDR1 and CDR2 sequences are GTSNPN and SVGIG (reference sequence). The CDR3 is 13 residues long. Variable domain in full (rest from reference TRBV30 and TRBJ1-1): SQTIHQWPATLVQPVGSPLSLECTVEGTSNPNLYWYRQAAGRGLQLLFYSVGIGQISSEVPQNLSASRPQDRQFILSSKKLLLSDSGFYLCAARRWGNTEAFFGQGTRLTVV.

The V gene is TRBV29-1, the J gene TRBJ2-7; D remains ambiguous. The V end lost 4 bases, the J end lost 0 bases, and 7 bases lay between the germline ends. The CDR3 is 12 residues long. Germline lookup yields CDR1 SQVTM and CDR2 ANQGSEA. The CDR3 region has the DNA TGCAGCGTTGGGGCAGGCTCCTACGAGCAGTACTTC. Amino acids: CSVGAGSYEQYF.

The chain links TRBV3-1 to TRBJ2-2; D call uncertain. Trimming shortened V by 4 bases and J by 9 bases, and 18 bases separated the two germline ends. This CDR3 has 15 amino acids. Per germline, CDR1 LGHDT and CDR2 YNNKEL (reference sequence). As DNA, the CDR3 is TGTGCCAGCAGCCTCCTGGGGTCCCCCGATCGGGAGCTGTTTTTT. This translates into CASSLLGSPDRELFF.

This clonotype was counted ten times or more. This chain uses TRBV7-8 with TRBJ2-5; TRBD2 matches 8 bases. The CDR3 is 16 residues long. Germline V lookup: CDR1 SGHVS, CDR2 FQNEAQ. V was pared by 3 bases and J by 2 bases, with 8 bases of the junction left unmatched. The CDR3 region has the DNA TGTGCCAGCAGCTTCACCCAACTAGCGGCACAAGAGACCCAGTACTTC. It is translated as CASSFTQLAAQETQYF.

V usage is TRBV6-5 and J usage is TRBJ2-7; D is ambiguous. The length of the CDR3 is 14 residues. Trimming took off 2 bases at V and 1 base at J, with 9 bases between the two ends. Germline V lookup: CDR1 MNHEY, CDR2 SVGAGI. The CDR3 is CASSYADPSYEQYF. The CDR3 DNA sequence: TGTGCCAGCAGTTACGCGGACCCATCCTACGAGCAGTACTTC.

The chain recombines TRBV20-1 with TRBJ2-1; 10 bases fit TRBD2. V trimming: 3 bases; J trimming: 3 bases; junction bases outside the gene matches: 8. The germline V gene has CDR1 DFQATT and CDR2 SNEGSKA (reference sequence). This CDR3 spans 16 amino acids. Here the CDR3 reads CSARTPAGGRYNEQFF. In DNA, the CDR3 is TGCAGTGCTAGGACCCCAGCGGGGGGGCGCTACAATGAGCAGTTCTTC.

This clonotype occurred many times. The rearrangement links TRBV29-1 to TRBJ2-3; D is unresolved. There are 11 residues in the CDR3. V lost 4 bases to trimming and J lost 5 bases, with 7 bases between them. From germline, CDR1 is SQVTM and CDR2 ANQGSEA. The CDR3 region is CSVGNKDTQYF. DNA of the CDR3: TGCAGCGTTGGGAATAAAGATACGCAGTATTTT.

As concerns this clonotype: The junction and the germline gene differ at one end; a read error may be behind it. V is TRBV5-6 and J is TRBJ1-1; D may be TRBD1 (5 bases). Per the germline V gene, CDR1 is SGHDT and CDR2 is YYEEEE. The length of the CDR3 is 14 residues. CDR3 sequence: CASSPVRGRGEVFF. CDR3 DNA sequence: TGTGCCAGCAGCCCGGTTAGGGGCCGAGGTGAAGTTTTCTTT. The variable domain in full, completed from reference TRBV5-6 and TRBJ1-1, reads DAGVTQSPTHLIKTRGQQVTLRCSPKSGHDTVSWYQQALGQGPQFIFQYYEEEERQRGNFPDRFSGHQFPNYSSELNVNALLLGDSALYLCASSPVRGRGEVFFGQGTRLTVV.

The table lists this clonotype with a few counts. The chain combines TRBV20-1 with TRBJ2-3; the match to TRBD2 covers 14 bases. Unmatched junction bases numbered 7, after V lost 0 bases and J lost 5 bases. CDR1 is DFQATT, CDR2 SNEGSKA, per germline (reference sequence). CDR3 length: 17 residues. CDR3 region: CSARDTGLAGDGDTQYF. Here the CDR3 DNA reads TGCAGTGCTAGAGATACGGGACTAGCGGGAGACGGAGATACGCAGTATTTT.

This clonotype has at least ten counts. The V and J genes are TRBV4-2 and TRBJ2-1, with 12 bases lining up with TRBD2. The CDR3 length is 17 residues. The V gene's germline CDR1 is LGHNA and CDR2 YNFKEQ. V dropped 2 bases and J dropped 4; count of bases not matched to a gene: 6. CDR3 DNA: TGTGCCAGCAGCCAATTCCTAGCGGGAGGGGTTTACAATGAGCAGTTCTTC. Encoded protein: CASSQFLAGGVYNEQFF.

This clonotype was seen many times. The rearrangement uses TRBV5-1 and TRBJ2-1; D could derive from TRBD1 or TRBD2 (5 bases each). The CDR3 extends over 13 amino acids. The germline V and J ends were trimmed by 5 bases and 3 bases, with 9 bases remaining between them. Germline V gene sequence: CDR1 SGHRS, CDR2 YFSETQ. The CDR3 spells CASRGESYNEQFF. The CDR3 nucleotides are TGCGCCAGCAGGGGGGAGAGCTACAATGAGCAGTTCTTC.

This clonotype was counted a few times. J is TRBJ2-3 and V is TRBV7-2, with 15 bases lining up with TRBD2. The length of the CDR3 is 18 residues. V trimming: 5 bases; J trimming: 4 bases; junction bases outside the gene matches: 10. The germline V gene has CDR1 SGHTA and CDR2 FQGNSA. CDR3: CASSLSKGLAGGADTQYF. DNA of the CDR3: TGTGCCAGCAGCCTATCCAAGGGACTAGCGGGAGGTGCAGATACGCAGTATTTT.

This clonotype was seen at least ten times. In nucleotides, the CDR3 is TGTGCCAGCAGCCTATTAGGGACAGGGGGTACTGAAGCTTTCTTT. It yields the protein CASSLLGTGGTEAFF. The chain employs TRBV7-3 and TRBJ1-1; 11 bases line up with TRBD1. Germline values: CDR1 SGHTA, CDR2 FQGTGA. V dropped 5 bases and J dropped 5; count of bases not matched to a gene: 7. The CDR3 length is 15 residues.

In its sample, this clonotype was seen a few times. This chain connects TRBV2 to TRBJ1-2, with D uncertain. The germline CDR1 and CDR2 sequences are SNHLY and FYNNEI. This CDR3 spans 13 amino acids. The V gene lost 3 bases and the J gene lost 8 bases, with 13 bases spanning the gap. The CDR3 sequence is CASSDFVRRGYTF. Written as DNA, the CDR3 is TGTGCCAGCAGTGATTTCGTGAGAAGAGGCTACACCTTC.

The rearrangement links TRBV7-6 to TRBJ2-7, with 7 positions matching TRBD1. This CDR3 spans 12 amino acids. Germline values: CDR1 SGHVS, CDR2 FNYEAQ. With 2 bases clipped from V and 7 bases from J, the junction kept 2 bases outside the gene matches. The CDR3: CASSLLGQEQYF. The CDR3 bases are TGTGCCAGCAGCTTACTGGGACAGGAGCAGTACTTC.

This clonotype has only a few counts. The chain couples TRBV20-1 to TRBJ2-7; a possible D gene is TRBD1 (6 bases). The germline V gene encodes CDR1 DFQATT and CDR2 SNEGSKA (reference sequence). CDR3 length: 15 residues. Trimming took 0 bases from V and 0 from J, leaving 12 bases between them. The CDR3 DNA is TGCAGTGCTAGAGACCCCAGGGGTAGCTCCTACGAGCAGTACTTC. Amino acid sequence: CSARDPRGSSYEQYF.

Only a few counts were recorded for this clonotype. The chain is built from TRBV27 and TRBJ1-5; the match to TRBD1 covers 8 bases. The CDR3 sequence is 14 residues long. CDR1 and CDR2 from the germline V gene are MNHEY and SMNVEV (reference sequence). The junction had 3 bases not matched to a gene; V was cut back by 6 bases and J by 2 bases. CDR3 protein: CASRMTGGNQPQHF. Here the CDR3 DNA reads TGTGCCAGCAGGATGACAGGGGGCAATCAGCCCCAGCATTTT.

The chain couples TRBV18 to TRBJ1-1; D gene uncertain. The germline V gene encodes CDR1 KGHSH and CDR2 LQKENI. The CDR3 runs 14 residues. V was trimmed by 1 base and J by 1 base, leaving 7 bases between them. The CDR3 loop reads CASSPLKENTEAFF. The DNA of the CDR3 is TGTGCCAGCTCACCACTTAAGGAGAACACTGAAGCTTTCTTT.

This clonotype was seen more than once but under ten times. The chain has TRBV5-4 and TRBJ1-2, with TRBD1 as a possible D gene (5 bases). The V and J ends lost 4 bases and 4 bases respectively, with 11 bases between them. This CDR3 comprises 13 residues. Germline CDR1 reads SGHNT; CDR2 reads YYREEE (reference sequence). CDR3 in amino acids: CASSDDRAYGYTF. The CDR3 coding sequence is TGTGCCAGCAGCGACGACAGAGCCTATGGCTACACCTTC.

This clonotype was seen only a few times. The V and J genes are TRBV18 and TRBJ1-1; a weak D match, TRBD1 (5 bases). The ends were cut back, 6 bases at V and 1 base at J, with 18 bases in the middle. The CDR3 totals 16 residues. CDR1 is KGHSH and CDR2 is LQKENI in the germline V gene. The CDR3 spells CASSPGARGTNTEAFF. The CDR3 DNA is TGTGCCAGCTCCCCCGGGGCAAGGGGAACGAACACTGAAGCTTTCTTT. Full variable domain (outside the CDR3, taken from reference TRBV18 and TRBJ1-1): NAGVMQNPRHLVRRRGQEARLRCSPMKGHSHVYWYRQLPEEGLKFMVYLQKENIIDESGMPKERFSAEFPKEGPSILRIQQVVRGDSAAYFCASSPGARGTNTEAFFGQGTRLTVV.